What follows are 23 T cell receptor beta chains derived from one specimen sequenced in a study of human T cells and chemical hapten exposure. Sample time point: patch test 2, 6 weeks after DPC sensitization. Described treatment: therapeutic diphenylcyclopropenone sensitization with weekly scalp DPC. MiXCR was run by TCRdb on the RACE reads, yielding one entry per CDR3 protein. The repertoire holds about 85,000 distinct CDR3 sequences, with around 10% as singletons. Sequenced here: whole blood, sampled in connection with sensitization to the hapten diphenylcyclopropenone (DPC). These receptors came from a man aged 18 to 30 with alopecia areata. Some clones in this sample may be carry-over from other donors' samples.

This clonotype was detected a few times. This chain uses TRBV5-4 with TRBJ1-1; D gene unclear. Germline loops: CDR1 SGHNT, CDR2 YYREEE (reference sequence). The CDR3 has 13 residues. The germline V and J ends were trimmed by 3 bases and 1 base, with 7 bases remaining between them. The CDR3 protein is CASSWAENTEAFF. The CDR3, as DNA: TGTGCCAGCAGCTGGGCGGAGAACACTGAAGCTTTCTTT.

The sample holds many counts of this clonotype. The chain joins TRBV5-6 to TRBJ2-5, with 7 bases fitting TRBD2. CDR1 is SGHDT and CDR2 is YYEEEE in the germline V gene. V dropped 2 bases and J dropped 0; count of bases not matched to a gene: 4. This CDR3 comprises 15 residues. The CDR3 nucleotides are TGTGCCAGCAGCTTTTTCCTAGCGGACCAAGAGACCCAGTACTTC. Translated: CASSFFLADQETQYF. Combining the CDR3 with reference TRBV5-6 and TRBJ2-5 gives the whole variable domain DAGVTQSPTHLIKTRGQQVTLRCSPKSGHDTVSWYQQALGQGPQFIFQYYEEEERQRGNFPDRFSGHQFPNYSSELNVNALLLGDSALYLCASSFFLADQETQYFGPGTRLLVL.

The chain recombines TRBV7-2 with TRBJ2-7, with D possibly being TRBD2 (5 bases). Germline CDR1 and CDR2: SGHTA and FQGNSA. This CDR3 region has 14 residues. Trimming took 1 base from V and 3 from J, leaving 10 bases between them. The CDR3 sequence is CASSLVGLLYEQYF. CDR3 in DNA: TGTGCCAGCAGCTTAGTAGGACTCCTCTACGAGCAGTACTTC.

The chain combines TRBV9 with TRBJ2-1; D not resolved. Per germline, CDR1 SGDLS and CDR2 YYNGEE. The CDR3 contains 20 residues. With 0 bases removed from V and 0 bases from J, the gap between germline ends came to 22 bases. In DNA, the CDR3 is TGTGCCAGCAGCGTAGTCGACTGGGGAAACCTAAGGAGCTCCTACAATGAGCAGTTCTTC. The encoded protein is CASSVVDWGNLRSSYNEQFF.

This clonotype was seen more than once but under ten times. V gene TRBV19 combines with J gene TRBJ1-6; possibly TRBD1 for D (5 bases). This CDR3 has 15 amino acids. CDR1 is LNHDA and CDR2 is SQIVND in the germline V gene (reference sequence). V was clipped by 8 bases and J by 12 bases, with 23 bases between them. In nucleotides, the CDR3 is TGTGCCAGTGCCGCTGCGGGGGTTTCGCATGAACCCCTCCACTTT. Translating it yields CASAAAGVSHEPLHF.

This clonotype was detected ten times or more. The chain uses TRBV18 and TRBJ1-2; possibly TRBD1 for D (5 bases). CDR1 is KGHSH and CDR2 is LQKENI in the germline V gene. CDR3 length: 12 residues. The V gene lost 2 bases and the J gene lost 12 bases, with 13 bases spanning the gap. This CDR3 reads CASSPGRDYHTF. In DNA form, the CDR3 reads TGTGCCAGCTCACCAGGCAGGGATTACCACACCTTC.

There are a few counts of this clonotype. This chain connects TRBV20-1 to TRBJ2-5, with TRBD2 matching over 9 bases. The CDR3 length is 15 residues. Germline CDR1 and CDR2: DFQATT and SNEGSKA (reference sequence). Trimming at V came to 2 bases and at J to 5 bases, leaving 9 bases not matched to a gene. CDR3 sequence: CSARNLAGPGETQYF. CDR3 bases: TGCAGTGCTAGAAATCTAGCGGGGCCCGGGGAGACCCAGTACTTC.

The table lists this clonotype with a few counts. The chain joins TRBV4-3 to TRBJ2-4, with D unclear. Per the germline V gene, CDR1 is LGHNA and CDR2 is YSLEER. CDR3 length equals 16 residues. Trimming shortened V by 0 bases and J by 1 base, and 10 bases separated the two germline ends. CDR3 amino acids: CASSQDTQRAKNIQYF. In nucleotides, the CDR3 is TGCGCCAGCAGCCAAGATACTCAAAGGGCCAAAAACATTCAGTACTTC.

The sample holds many counts of this clonotype. The chain carries TRBV11-2 and TRBJ2-2; no clear D. V was clipped by 4 bases and J by 4 bases, with 13 bases between them. Germline V CDR1 and CDR2: SGHAT, FQNNGV. The length of the CDR3 is 15 residues. The CDR3 reads CASSSTWTVTGELFF. For the CDR3, the DNA is TGTGCCAGCAGCTCGACCTGGACGGTCACCGGGGAGCTGTTTTTT.

The chain has TRBV11-2 and TRBJ2-1; a possible D gene is TRBD1 (5 bases). V was trimmed by 2 bases and J by 4 bases, leaving 15 bases between them. Germline V gene sequence: CDR1 SGHAT, CDR2 FQNNGV. The CDR3 is 16 residues long. DNA for the CDR3: TGTGCCAGCAGCTTATTTCAGGGTATCGAGTACAATGAGCAGTTCTTC. Translated: CASSLFQGIEYNEQFF.

This clonotype was seen ten or more times. The chain couples TRBV10-3 to TRBJ1-2; D may be TRBD1 (6 bases). Trimming took off 0 bases at V and 2 bases at J, with 10 bases between the two ends. Germline values: CDR1 ENHRY, CDR2 SYGVKD. This CDR3 has 15 amino acids. The CDR3 DNA sequence: TGTGCCATCAGTGAGTCTACCGGACAGAACTATGGCTACACCTTC. Its protein is CAISESTGQNYGYTF.

This clonotype was observed a few times. This chain connects TRBV7-9 to TRBJ2-5; TRBD1 matches 10 bases. CDR1 SEHNR and CDR2 FQNEAQ come from the germline V gene (reference sequence). This CDR3 is 13 amino acids long. Trimming at V came to 11 bases and at J to 5 bases, leaving 8 bases not matched to a gene. In nucleotides, the CDR3 is TGTGCCTTAAGGTCGGACAGGGGGGAGACCCAGTACTTC. The encoded protein is CALRSDRGETQYF.

This clonotype was counted many times. The chain uses TRBV5-5 and TRBJ1-3; D gene uncertain. Trimming took off 0 bases at V and 0 bases at J, with 13 bases between the two ends. The germline CDR1 and CDR2 sequences are SGHKS and YYEKEE (reference sequence). The CDR3 covers 17 residues. This chain's CDR3 is CASSLAIGLFSGNTIYF. The CDR3 DNA sequence: TGTGCCAGCAGCTTGGCCATTGGCCTTTTCTCTGGAAACACCATATATTTT.

In the case of this clonotype: Since a much larger clone is just one base distant, this may be a read error. The chain carries TRBV6-2 or TRBV6-3 and TRBJ2-7; D might be TRBD1 or TRBD2, each matching 5 bases. This CDR3 is 13 amino acids long. The germline V gene has CDR1 MNHEY and CDR2 SVGEGT. CDR3 nucleotide sequence: TGTGTCGTGGGGGAACAGGTCCCCCTCGAGCAGTACTTC. Translated: CVVGEQVPLEQYF.

The chain uses TRBV5-5 and TRBJ1-5; 10 bases map to TRBD1. The CDR3 runs to 15 residues. After removal of 3 bases from V and 6 bases from J, the junction contained 6 bases not matched to a gene. Per germline, CDR1 SGHKS and CDR2 YYEKEE (reference sequence). The CDR3 DNA follows: TGTGCCAGCAGCTCAGGACAGGGGGGGCGTCAGCCCCAGCATTTT. This translates into CASSSGQGGRQPQHF.

This clonotype was counted between two and nine times. V is TRBV4-2 and J is TRBJ2-1; D is possibly TRBD2 (5 bases). Germline loops: CDR1 LGHNA, CDR2 YNFKEQ. The CDR3 sequence is 12 residues long. V was cut by 5 bases and J by 8 bases, with 10 bases left in between. The CDR3 region has the DNA TGTGCCAGCAGCGGAGGCGGCTATGAGCAGTTCTTC. Amino acids: CASSGGGYEQFF.

This clonotype was detected only a few times. J is TRBJ2-1 and V is TRBV19, with a tentative D call TRBD2 (7 bases). The CDR3 runs 15 residues. The V end was cut by 2 bases, the J end by 6 bases, with 14 bases between. Germline V gives CDR1 LNHDA, CDR2 SQIVND (reference sequence). In nucleotides, the CDR3 is TGTGCCAGTAGTATAATCGGGGGGCCGGGCAATGAGCAGTTCTTC. Translation: CASSIIGGPGNEQFF.

This sequence joins TRBV18 and TRBJ2-5; D is undetermined. Germline V CDR1 and CDR2: KGHSH, LQKENI. V lost 3 bases, J lost 4 bases, and 12 bases lay in between. The CDR3 contains 14 residues. The CDR3, as DNA: TGTGCCAGCTCACCGCGCAGTAGCAGAGAGACCCAGTACTTC. Translated, it gives CASSPRSSRETQYF.

This clonotype was seen ten or more times. The V gene is TRBV11-2, the J gene TRBJ1-1; D perhaps matches TRBD1 (5 bases). Trimming removed 0 bases from V and 5 bases from J, with 16 bases in between. The V gene's germline CDR1 is SGHAT and CDR2 FQNNGV. The CDR3 has 16 amino acids. CDR3 region: CASSLDARAGVTEAFF. The CDR3 nucleotides read TGTGCCAGCAGCTTAGATGCCAGGGCTGGGGTGACTGAAGCTTTCTTT.

The genes are TRBV6-5 and TRBJ1-6; perhaps TRBD1 as D (6 bases). The CDR3 has 17 residues. Trimming left V 0 bases short and J 9 bases short, with 18 bases between. In germline, CDR1 is MNHEY, CDR2 SVGAGI. The CDR3 DNA sequence: TGTGCCAGCAGTTACTCGTTTGGGGGCGCGAGCTCTTCACCCCTCCACTTT. This codes for CASSYSFGGASSSPLHF.

This clonotype appeared a few times. The chain has TRBV7-2 and TRBJ2-1; the match to TRBD2 covers 10 bases. V shed 3 bases, J shed 7 bases, and the junction held 6 bases outside the gene matches. The CDR3 has 15 amino acids. CDR1 is SGHTA, CDR2 FQGNSA, per germline. This chain's CDR3 is CASSLSGGALNEQFF. The CDR3 region has the DNA TGTGCCAGCAGCTTGAGCGGGGGGGCCTTAAATGAGCAGTTCTTC.

Only a few counts were recorded for this clonotype. The chain is built from TRBV20-1 and TRBJ1-6; D perhaps matches TRBD1 (5 bases). Looked up from germline, CDR1 is DFQATT and CDR2 is SNEGSKA (reference sequence). V lost 2 bases to trimming and J lost 5 bases, with 22 bases between them. CDR3 length: 18 amino acids. The CDR3, as DNA: TGCAGTGCTAGATTACCCGGTTGGGGGACCTCGGATAATTCACCCCTCCACTTT. It specifies CSARLPGWGTSDNSPLHF.

J is TRBJ2-5 and V is TRBV6-1; 8 bases map to TRBD1. V gave up 3 bases and J gave up 4 bases; unmatched junction bases: 7. Germline loops: CDR1 MNHNS, CDR2 SASEGT. The CDR3 is 15 amino acids. The DNA of the CDR3 is TGTGCCAGCAGTGATTCGCCAGGGGGCGGAGAGACCCAGTACTTC. Its translation is CASSDSPGGGETQYF.